This TCR beta chain originates from a study of vaccination and CD4 T cells after COVID-19. Across the study: As a positive control, some control cultures were given a CEFX pool, while others were given an HIV-1 Nef pool or no peptide.

To note about this clonotype: The antigen remains unidentified.

The Oncomine TCR Beta short-read assay sequenced DNA from cultured CD4+ T cells. In TCRdb, the PCR reads were re-called with MiXCR into one record per CDR3 protein. The sample lists some 13,000 distinct CDR3 sequences; less than 70% were seen once. Stated treatment: roughly 10-day PBMC culture with coronavirus spike peptide pools or control peptides (ViraFEST assay). CDR3 length: 14 amino acids. Germline CDR1 is MNHEY and CDR2 is SMNVEV (reference sequence). Trimming pared 5 bases from V and 2 bases from J, leaving 13 bases between. The sequence came from a human donor who had recovered from COVID-19. The sample here was CD4+ T cells from blood, cultured in vitro, taken before SARS-CoV-2 vaccination. This sequence joins TRBV27 and TRBJ2-7; a possible D gene is TRBD1 (6 bases). This CDR3 is CASSPLDSPYEQYF. The DNA of the CDR3 is TGTGCCAGCAGTCCCCTGGACAGTCCCTACGAGCAGTACTTC.